This TCR beta chain comes out of a study of blood T cells in healthy people across ages. The use of a sample-barcoded 5' primer and a J-beta primer mix characterized a second PCR of about 7 to 12 cycles. Samples each returned at least 3 million CDR3-containing paired-end reads. Via MiXCR, TCRdb re-called the 5' RACE reads, giving one row per CDR3 protein. The sample has some 1.6 million distinct CDR3 sequences; roughly 32% are singletons. Germline CDR1 reads GTSNPN; CDR2 reads SVGIG (reference sequence). V was pared by 1 base and J by 5 bases, with 6 bases between. There are 12 residues in the CDR3. The TCR was taken from a woman between 25 and 40 years old in good health. Material for sequencing was blood. V and J are TRBV30 and TRBJ2-4; the D is unclear. The CDR3 sequence: CAWSAHQNIQYF. CDR3 nucleotide sequence: TGTGCCTGGAGTGCACATCAAAACATTCAGTACTTC.